This TCR beta chain appears in the sequencing data of a study of blood T cell repertoires in COVID-19. Study-level information: Samples of COVID-19 (acute and convalescent) were obtained from the United States, Italy and Spain. Sources were T cells, B-cell-depleted T cells, or PBMCs; the material itself was cDNA or gDNA.

Looked up from germline, CDR1 is SEHNR and CDR2 is FQNEAQ (reference sequence). The length of the CDR3 is 16 residues. The V and J ends lost 4 bases and 7 bases respectively, with 20 bases between them. Only in-frame clones appear in the TCRdb table, and some are missing; sequencing was by immunoSEQ multiplex PCR. The sample consists of more than 90,000 clones, roughly 85% of them appearing once. The sample was peripheral blood. The chain employs TRBV7-9 and TRBJ2-1, with a tentative D call TRBD1 (6 bases). The sequence came from an elderly man with acute or convalescent COVID-19. CDR3 sequence reads: CASSSQGRGGGNEQFF. CDR3 DNA sequence: TGTGCCAGCAGCTCACAAGGACGAGGGGGTGGGAATGAGCAGTTCTTC.